This T cell receptor beta chain was retrieved from a study of cytomegalovirus exposure and HLA in healthy donors. Turning to the study itself: There were over 350 genotyped donors. Of these, roughly 80% fell in the genetic ancestry cluster associated with self-reported Caucasian donors.

Primers: 60 Vbeta forward and 13 Jbeta reverse. TCRdb's table, derived via immunoSEQ multiplex PCR, lists solely in-frame clones and lacks some. The sample shows 200,000 or so clones, around 80% of them seen only once. Comment on this clone: Its matching antigen is unknown.

V lost 7 bases, J lost 7 bases, and 5 bases stayed unmatched. CDR1 is MNHEY, CDR2 SVGAGI, per germline. This CDR3 is built from 14 residues. Study-level points and caveats: In a later analysis, a missense DCLRE1C variant was linked to TCR beta V- and J-gene trimming.

This clonotype was obtained from a man aged 18 to 29 in good health and CMV-seronegative. V is TRBV6-5 and J is TRBJ1-6; 9 bases line up with TRBD1. Material for sequencing was PBMCs. The CDR3 bases are TGTGCCAGCACCCCCGGACAGGGGAATTCACCCCTCCACTTT. It specifies CASTPGQGNSPLHF.